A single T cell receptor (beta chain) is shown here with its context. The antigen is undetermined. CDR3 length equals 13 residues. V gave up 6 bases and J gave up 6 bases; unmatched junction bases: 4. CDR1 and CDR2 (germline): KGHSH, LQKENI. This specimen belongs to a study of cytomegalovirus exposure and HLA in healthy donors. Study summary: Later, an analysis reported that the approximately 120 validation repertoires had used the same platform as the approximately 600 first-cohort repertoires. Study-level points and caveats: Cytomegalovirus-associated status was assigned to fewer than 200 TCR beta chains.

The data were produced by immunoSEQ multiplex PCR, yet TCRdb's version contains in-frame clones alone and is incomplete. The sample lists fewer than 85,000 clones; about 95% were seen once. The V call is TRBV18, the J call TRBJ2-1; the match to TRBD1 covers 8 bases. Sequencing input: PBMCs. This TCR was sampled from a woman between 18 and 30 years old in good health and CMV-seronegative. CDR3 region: CASSQGAFNEQFF. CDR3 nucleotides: TGTGCCAGCTCCCAGGGGGCCTTCAATGAGCAGTTCTTC.